The rows below give T cell receptor beta chains drawn from one sample of a study of blood T cell repertoires in COVID-19. TCRdb's table, derived via immunoSEQ multiplex PCR, lists solely in-frame clones and lacks some. The repertoire holds approximately 250,000 clones, under 90% seen once, with around 4% in the top ten. The sample consisted of peripheral blood. Every receptor here comes from a man between 60 and 70 years old with acute or convalescent COVID-19. Both conserved end residues are part of each CDR3.

v_gene	CDR3aa
TRBV20-1	CSASRASGTPSYEQYF
TRBV28	CASSFGAGINEKLFF
TRBV6-5	CATAGQGFSEAFF
TRBV18	CASSPGTGTQETQYF
TRBV6-5	CASGFGGAGETQYF
TRBV5-4	CASSFGTGNTGELFF
TRBV4-2	CASSQKTSGRTDEQYF
TRBV11-2	CASNLYMGGTGELFF
TRBV2	CASSGGLAVYEQYF
TRBV18	CASSSGAGGLYEQYF
TRBV6-1	CASSEARVAGGYEQYF
TRBV5-1	CASSYGTPEETQYF
TRBV7-3	CASSLDGSGGYEQYF